These 2 T cell receptor beta chains share one sample of origin, sequenced in a study of blood T cell repertoires in COVID-19. Profiled with immunoSEQ multiplex PCR; TCRdb holds only in-frame clones, not every one. This sample has around 130,000 clones, with 80% to 90% found just once. Material for sequencing was peripheral blood. The receptors come from a man aged 45-65 years with active or convalescent COVID-19.

CDR3 DNA: TGTGCCAGCAGCTTAAGAAGGGGCACTGAAGCTTTCTTT. Residues: CASSLRRGTEAFF. The chain links TRBV7-2 to TRBJ1-1, with a weak D call TRBD1 (5 bases). This CDR3 contains 13 residues. Trimming left V 2 bases short and J 4 bases short, with 8 bases between. Germline values: CDR1 SGHTA, CDR2 FQGNSA.

The chain joins TRBV5-1 to TRBJ2-4; possibly TRBD2 for D (6 bases). The V gene's germline CDR1 is SGHRS and CDR2 YFSETQ. Trimming took off 4 bases at V and 7 bases at J, with 21 bases between the two ends. The CDR3 consists of 16 residues. In DNA form, the CDR3 reads TGCGCCAGCAGCCTCAGGGCGCGGGGCTTGGGGAACATTCAGTACTTC. It codes for CASSLRARGLGNIQYF.